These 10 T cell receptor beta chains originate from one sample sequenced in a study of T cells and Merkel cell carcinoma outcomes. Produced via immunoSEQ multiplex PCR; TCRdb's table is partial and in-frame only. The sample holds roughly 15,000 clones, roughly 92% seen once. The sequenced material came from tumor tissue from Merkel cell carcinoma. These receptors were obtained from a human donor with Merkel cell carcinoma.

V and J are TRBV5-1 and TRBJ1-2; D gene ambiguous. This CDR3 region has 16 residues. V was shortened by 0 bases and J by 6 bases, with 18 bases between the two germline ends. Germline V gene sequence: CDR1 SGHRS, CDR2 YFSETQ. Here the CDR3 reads CASSLAMGISSNGYTF. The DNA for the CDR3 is TGCGCCAGCAGCTTGGCCATGGGGATTTCCTCGAATGGCTACACCTTC.

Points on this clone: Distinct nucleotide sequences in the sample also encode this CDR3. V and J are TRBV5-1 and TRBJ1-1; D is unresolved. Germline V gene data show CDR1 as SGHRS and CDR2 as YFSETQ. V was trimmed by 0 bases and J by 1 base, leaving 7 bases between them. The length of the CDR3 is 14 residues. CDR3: CASSLVGGNTEAFF. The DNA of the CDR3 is TGCGCCAGCAGCTTGGTCGGAGGGAACACTGAAGCTTTCTTT.

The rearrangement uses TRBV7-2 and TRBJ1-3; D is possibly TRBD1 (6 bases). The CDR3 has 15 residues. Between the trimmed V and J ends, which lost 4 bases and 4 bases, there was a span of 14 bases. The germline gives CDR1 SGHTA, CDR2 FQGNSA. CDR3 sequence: CASSSGVTGGNTIYF. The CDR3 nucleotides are TGTGCCAGCAGCTCAGGGGTTACGGGAGGAAACACCATATATTTT.

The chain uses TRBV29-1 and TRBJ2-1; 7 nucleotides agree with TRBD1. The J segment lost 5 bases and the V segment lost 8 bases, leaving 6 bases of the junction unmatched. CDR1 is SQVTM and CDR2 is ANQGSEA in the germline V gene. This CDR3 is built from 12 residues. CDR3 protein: CSPKGAHNEQFF. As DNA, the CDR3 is TGCAGCCCGAAGGGGGCGCACAATGAGCAGTTCTTC.

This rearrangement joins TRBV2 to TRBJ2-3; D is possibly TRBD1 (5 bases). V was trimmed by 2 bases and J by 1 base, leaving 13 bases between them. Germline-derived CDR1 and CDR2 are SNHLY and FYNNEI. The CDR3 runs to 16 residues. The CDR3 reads CASSEQDTVRTDTQYF. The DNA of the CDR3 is TGTGCCAGCAGTGAACAGGACACCGTTCGCACAGATACGCAGTATTTT.

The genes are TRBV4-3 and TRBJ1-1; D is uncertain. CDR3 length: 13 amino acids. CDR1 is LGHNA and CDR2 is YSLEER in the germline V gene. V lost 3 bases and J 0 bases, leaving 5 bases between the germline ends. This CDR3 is CASSHRVNTEAFF. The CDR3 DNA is TGCGCCAGCAGCCACAGAGTGAACACTGAAGCTTTCTTT.

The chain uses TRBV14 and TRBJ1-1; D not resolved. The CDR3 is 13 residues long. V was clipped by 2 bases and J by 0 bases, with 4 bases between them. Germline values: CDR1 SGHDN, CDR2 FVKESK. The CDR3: CASSQNMNTEAFF. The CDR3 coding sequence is TGTGCCAGCAGCCAAAACATGAACACTGAAGCTTTCTTT.

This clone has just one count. DNA for the CDR3: TGCAGCGTTTGCCGAGGCCTACCTGCAACTAATGAAAAACTGTTTTTT. This codes for CSVCRGLPATNEKLFF. This rearrangement joins TRBV29-1 to TRBJ1-4, with no clear D. The germline CDR1 and CDR2 sequences are SQVTM and ANQGSEA. The V gene lost 5 bases and the J gene lost 0 bases, with 16 bases spanning the gap. The CDR3 totals 16 residues. Complete variable domain (other parts from reference TRBV29-1 and TRBJ1-4): SAVISQKPSRDICQRGTSLTIQCQVDSQVTMMFWYRQQPGQSLTLIATANQGSEATYESGFVIDKFPISRPNLTFSTLTVSNMSPEDSSIYLCSVCRGLPATNEKLFFGSGTQLSVL.

The CDR3 sequence is CASSRGQGDEQFF. CDR3 DNA sequence: TGCGCCAGCAGTAGGGGACAGGGCGATGAGCAGTTCTTC. The V and J genes are TRBV5-1 and TRBJ2-1, with 9 bases that match TRBD1. The CDR3 is made up of 13 amino acids. Trimming at V came to 5 bases and at J to 8 bases, leaving 5 bases not matched to a gene. Germline V gene sequence: CDR1 SGHRS, CDR2 YFSETQ. Filled out from reference TRBV5-1 and TRBJ2-1, the complete variable domain reads KAGVTQTPRYLIKTRGQQVTLSCSPISGHRSVSWYQQTPGQGLQFLFEYFSETQRNKGNFPGRFSGRQFSNSRSEMNVSTLELGDSALYLCASSRGQGDEQFFGPGTRLTVL.

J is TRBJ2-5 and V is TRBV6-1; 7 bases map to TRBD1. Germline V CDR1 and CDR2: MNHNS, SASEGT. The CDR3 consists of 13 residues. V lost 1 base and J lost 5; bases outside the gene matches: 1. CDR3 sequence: CASSEETGETQYF. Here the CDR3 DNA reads TGTGCCAGCAGTGAAGAGACAGGGGAGACCCAGTACTTC.